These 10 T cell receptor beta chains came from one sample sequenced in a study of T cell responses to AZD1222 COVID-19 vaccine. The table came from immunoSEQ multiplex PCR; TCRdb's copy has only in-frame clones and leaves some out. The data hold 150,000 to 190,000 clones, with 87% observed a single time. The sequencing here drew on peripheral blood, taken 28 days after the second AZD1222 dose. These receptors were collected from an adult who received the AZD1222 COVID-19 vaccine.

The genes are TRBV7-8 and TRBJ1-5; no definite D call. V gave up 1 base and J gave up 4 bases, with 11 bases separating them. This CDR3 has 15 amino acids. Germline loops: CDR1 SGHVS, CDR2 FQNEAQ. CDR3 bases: TGTGCCAGCAGCTTAGAGGGCAGCCAGAATCAGCCCCAGCATTTT. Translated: CASSLEGSQNQPQHF.

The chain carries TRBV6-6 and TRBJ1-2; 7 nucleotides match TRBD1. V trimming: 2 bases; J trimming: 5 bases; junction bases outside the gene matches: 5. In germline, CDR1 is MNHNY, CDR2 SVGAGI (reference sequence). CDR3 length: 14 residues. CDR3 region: CASSYDTGVYGYTF. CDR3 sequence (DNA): TGTGCCAGCAGTTACGATACAGGGGTTTATGGCTACACCTTC.

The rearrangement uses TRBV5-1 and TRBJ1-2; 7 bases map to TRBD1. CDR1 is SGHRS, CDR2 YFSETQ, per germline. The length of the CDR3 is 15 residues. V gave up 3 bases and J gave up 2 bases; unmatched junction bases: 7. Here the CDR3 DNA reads TGCGCCAGCAGCTACGGACAGGAGGCCAACTATGGCTACACCTTC. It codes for CASSYGQEANYGYTF.

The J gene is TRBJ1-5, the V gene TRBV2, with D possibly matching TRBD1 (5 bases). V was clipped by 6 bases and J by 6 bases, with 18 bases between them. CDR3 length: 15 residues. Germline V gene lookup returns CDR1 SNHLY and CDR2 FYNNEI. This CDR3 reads CASRPEQVGIQPQHF. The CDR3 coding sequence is TGTGCCAGCAGGCCCGAACAGGTGGGGATTCAGCCCCAGCATTTT.

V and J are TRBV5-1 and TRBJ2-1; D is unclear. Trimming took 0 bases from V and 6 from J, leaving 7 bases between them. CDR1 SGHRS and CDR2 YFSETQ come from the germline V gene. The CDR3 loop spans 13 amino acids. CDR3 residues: CASSLVVGNEQFF. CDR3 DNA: TGCGCCAGCAGCTTGGTAGTTGGCAATGAGCAGTTCTTC. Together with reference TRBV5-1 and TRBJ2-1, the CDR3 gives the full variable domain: KAGVTQTPRYLIKTRGQQVTLSCSPISGHRSVSWYQQTPGQGLQFLFEYFSETQRNKGNFPGRFSGRQFSNSRSEMNVSTLELGDSALYLCASSLVVGNEQFFGPGTRLTVL.

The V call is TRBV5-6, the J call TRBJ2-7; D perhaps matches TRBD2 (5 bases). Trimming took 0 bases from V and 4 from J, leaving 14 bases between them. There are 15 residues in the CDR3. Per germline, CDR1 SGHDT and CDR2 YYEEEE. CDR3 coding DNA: TGTGCCAGCAGCTTGGAACTAGTGAAGGGTTACGAGCAGTACTTC. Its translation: CASSLELVKGYEQYF.

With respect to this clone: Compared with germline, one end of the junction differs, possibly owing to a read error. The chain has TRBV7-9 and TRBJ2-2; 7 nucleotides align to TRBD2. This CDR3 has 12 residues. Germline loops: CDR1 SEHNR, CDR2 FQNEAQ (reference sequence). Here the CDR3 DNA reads TGTGCCAGCAGCCACGCTAGCGGTGGTGCTGTTTTT. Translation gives CASSHASGGAVF.

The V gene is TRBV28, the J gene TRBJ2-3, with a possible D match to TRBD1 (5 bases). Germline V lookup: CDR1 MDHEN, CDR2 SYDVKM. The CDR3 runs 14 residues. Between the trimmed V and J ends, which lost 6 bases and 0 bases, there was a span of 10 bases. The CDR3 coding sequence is TGTGCCAGCAGGCTCACAGGTAGCACAGATACGCAGTATTTT. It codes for CASRLTGSTDTQYF.

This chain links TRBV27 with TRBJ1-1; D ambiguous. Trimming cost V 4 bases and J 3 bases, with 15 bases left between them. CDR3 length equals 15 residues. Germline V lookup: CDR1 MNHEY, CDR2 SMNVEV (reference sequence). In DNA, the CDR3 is TGTGCCAGCAGTTCCTGGCAGGTGGCGGACACTGAAGCTTTCTTT. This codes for CASSSWQVADTEAFF.

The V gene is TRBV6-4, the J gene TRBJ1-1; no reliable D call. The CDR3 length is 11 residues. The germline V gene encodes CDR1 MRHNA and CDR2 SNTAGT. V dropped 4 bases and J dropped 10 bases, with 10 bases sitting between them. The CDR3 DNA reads TGTGCCAGCAGTGTAACCCGGGGAGCTTTCTTT. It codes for CASSVTRGAFF.